This entry lists 3 T cell receptor beta chains sequenced from one sample in a study of immune heterogeneity within non-small cell lung tumors. Multiplex PCR was performed with 32 V and 13 J primers, and it amplified TCR beta CDR3. From the multiplex PCR reads, TCRdb called clonotypes with MiXCR, one entry per CDR3 protein. The repertoire holds approximately 12,000 distinct CDR3 sequences, with about 20% as singletons. Bulk tumor genomic DNA, approximately 560 ng per sample, was used as template. Surgical sampling yielded several biopsies per primary tumor (spaced far apart). Those enrolled were patients newly diagnosed with untreated non-small cell lung cancer and undergoing curative surgery. Material: lung tumor tissue. These receptors originate from a man in his 60s with non-small cell lung cancer.

This clonotype is judged medium-sized. The chain has TRBV27 and TRBJ2-1, with a possible D match to TRBD1 (5 bases). The CDR3 loop spans 16 amino acids. The germline V gene has CDR1 MNHEY and CDR2 SMNVEV (reference sequence). V was trimmed by 3 bases and J by 3 bases, leaving 15 bases between them. In nucleotides, the CDR3 is TGTGCCAGCAGTTTGCCCGGGCAGGGCTTCTACAATGAGCAGTTCTTC. Amino acids: CASSLPGQGFYNEQFF.

Judged by abundance, this clonotype is medium-sized. The chain couples TRBV2 to TRBJ1-5, with D perhaps matching TRBD1 (6 bases). V was pared by 2 bases and J by 7 bases, with 9 bases between. The germline V gene encodes CDR1 SNHLY and CDR2 FYNNEI. CDR3 size: 13 residues. CDR3 DNA: TGTGCCAGCAGTGAAACAGGGCCCCAGCCCCAGCATTTT. This gives the protein CASSETGPQPQHF.

About this clonotype itself: This may arise from a read error, as a much more abundant clone is one base away. The chain uses TRBV20-1 and TRBJ2-1; 13 nucleotides agree with TRBD2. This CDR3 spans 13 amino acids. Germline lookup yields CDR1 DFQATT and CDR2 SNEGSKA (reference sequence). V lost 3 bases and J lost 9; bases outside the gene matches: 2. The CDR3 is CSARGLAGIEQFF. CDR3 coding DNA: TGCAGTGCTAGGGGACTAGCGGGAATTGAGCAGTTCTTC.